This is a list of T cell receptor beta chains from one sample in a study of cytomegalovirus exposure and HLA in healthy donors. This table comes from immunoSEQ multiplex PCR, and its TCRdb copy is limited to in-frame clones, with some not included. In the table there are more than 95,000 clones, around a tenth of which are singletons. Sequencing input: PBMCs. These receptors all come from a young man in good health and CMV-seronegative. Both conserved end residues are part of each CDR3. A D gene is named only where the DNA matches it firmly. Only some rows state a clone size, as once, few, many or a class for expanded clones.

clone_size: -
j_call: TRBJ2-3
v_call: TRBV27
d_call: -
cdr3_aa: CASSWSGTGTQYF
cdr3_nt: TGTGCCAGCAGTTGGTCGGGCACAGGTACGCAGTATTTT

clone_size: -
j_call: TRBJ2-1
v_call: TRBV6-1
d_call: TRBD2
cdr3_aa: CASSEVGGGNEQFF
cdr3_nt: TGTGCCAGCAGTGAAGTAGGCGGGGGCAATGAGCAGTTCTTC

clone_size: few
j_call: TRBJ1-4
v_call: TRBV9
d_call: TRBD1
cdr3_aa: CASSITDRNEKLFF
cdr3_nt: TGTGCCAGCAGCATAACGGACAGGAATGAAAAACTGTTTTTT

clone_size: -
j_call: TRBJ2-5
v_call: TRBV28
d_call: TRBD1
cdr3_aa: CASSFRDRRETQYF
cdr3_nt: TGTGCCAGCAGTTTTCGGGACAGGAGGGAGACCCAGTACTTC

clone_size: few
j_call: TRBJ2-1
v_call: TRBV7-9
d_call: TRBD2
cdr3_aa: CASSPRTSEFF
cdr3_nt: TGTGCCAGCAGCCCTCGGACTAGTGAGTTCTTC

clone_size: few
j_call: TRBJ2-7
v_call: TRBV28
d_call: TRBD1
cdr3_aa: CASNWGTGVYEQYF
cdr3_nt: TGTGCCAGCAATTGGGGGACAGGGGTCTACGAGCAGTACTTC

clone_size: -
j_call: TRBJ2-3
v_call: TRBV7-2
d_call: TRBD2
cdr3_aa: CASNLGAGGPGMTDTQYF
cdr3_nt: TGTGCCAGCAACCTGGGGGCGGGAGGGCCTGGGATGACAGATACGCAGTATTTT

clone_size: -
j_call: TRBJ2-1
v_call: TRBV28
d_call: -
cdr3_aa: CASSLLGRDNEQFF
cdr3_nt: TGTGCCAGCAGTTTATTAGGGCGGGACAATGAGCAGTTCTTC

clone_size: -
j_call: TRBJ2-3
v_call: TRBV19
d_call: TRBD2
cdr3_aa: CASSMTGGPSDTQYF
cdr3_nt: TGTGCCAGTAGTATGACGGGGGGTCCGTCTGATACGCAGTATTTT

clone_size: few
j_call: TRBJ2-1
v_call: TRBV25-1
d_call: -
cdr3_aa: CASGRVTVNEQFF
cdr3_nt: TGTGCCAGCGGCCGGGTCACTGTGAATGAGCAGTTCTTC

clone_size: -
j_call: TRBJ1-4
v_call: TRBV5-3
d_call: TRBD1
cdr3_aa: CARRPDRGIEKLFF
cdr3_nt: TGTGCCAGAAGACCGGACAGGGGTATTGAAAAACTGTTTTTT

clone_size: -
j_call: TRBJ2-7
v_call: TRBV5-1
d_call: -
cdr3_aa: CASSTVTGFYEQYF
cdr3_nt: TGCGCCAGCAGCACCGTTACAGGATTCTACGAGCAGTACTTC

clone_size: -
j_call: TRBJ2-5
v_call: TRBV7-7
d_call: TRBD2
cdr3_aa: CASSLGLAGWETQYF
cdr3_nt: TGTGCTAGCAGCTTAGGACTAGCGGGATGGGAGACCCAGTACTTC

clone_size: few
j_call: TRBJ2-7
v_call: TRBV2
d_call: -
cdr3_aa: CASSAQPPGVIYEQYF
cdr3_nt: TGTGCCAGCAGCGCCCAGCCCCCGGGGGTAATTTACGAGCAGTACTTC

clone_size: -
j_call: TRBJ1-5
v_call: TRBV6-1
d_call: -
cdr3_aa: CASRGGPRGSQPQHF
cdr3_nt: TGTGCCAGCAGGGGGGGGCCTAGAGGGAGTCAGCCCCAGCATTTT

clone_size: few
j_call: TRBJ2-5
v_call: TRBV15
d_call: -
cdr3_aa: CATSRYKETQYF
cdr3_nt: TGTGCCACCAGCAGATACAAAGAGACCCAGTACTTC

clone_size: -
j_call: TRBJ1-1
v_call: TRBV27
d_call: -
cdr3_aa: CASSLLFSRGTEAFF
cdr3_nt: TGTGCCAGCAGTTTATTATTTAGCAGGGGCACTGAAGCTTTCTTT

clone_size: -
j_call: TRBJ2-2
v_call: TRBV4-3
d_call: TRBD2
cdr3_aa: CASSQEGGITGELFF
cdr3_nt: TGCGCCAGCAGCCAAGAGGGGGGGATTACCGGGGAGCTGTTTTTT

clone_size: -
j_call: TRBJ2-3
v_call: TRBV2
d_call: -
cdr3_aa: CASRLIQSSTDMQYF
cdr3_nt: TGTGCCAGCCGCTTGATTCAATCTAGCACAGATATGCAGTATTTT

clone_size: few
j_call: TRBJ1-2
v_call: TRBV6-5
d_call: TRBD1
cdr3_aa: CASSSSPDRGRGGYTF
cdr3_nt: TGTGCCAGCAGTTCCTCACCGGACAGGGGGCGAGGAGGCTACACCTTC

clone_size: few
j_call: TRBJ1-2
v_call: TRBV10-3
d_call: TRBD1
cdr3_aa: CAISESTGGTGYTF
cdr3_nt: TGTGCCATCAGTGAGTCAACAGGGGGCACGGGCTACACCTTC